In its sample, the clone carrying this T cell receptor (beta chain) was seen a few times. Its antigen is not identified. The table came from immunoSEQ multiplex PCR; TCRdb's copy has only in-frame clones and leaves some out. The table records 14,000 or so clones, roughly four fifths of them present only once. The data belong to a study of PD-1 blockade in classical Hodgkin lymphoma. Whole-study results and caveats: The study found complete responders had baseline diversity similar to newly diagnosed patients.

Autologous stem cell transplantation was followed by relapse in every patient, and brentuximab vedotin exposure varied. This receptor was identified in a human donor with classical Hodgkin lymphoma. The specimen comprised peripheral blood mononuclear cells (PBMCs), sampled at baseline.

This CDR3 is CASSELGPLHF. For the CDR3, the DNA is TGTGCCAGCAGTGAACTGGGGCCCCTCCACTTT. The chain joins TRBV2 to TRBJ1-6; no clear D gene. The V gene's germline CDR1 is SNHLY and CDR2 FYNNEI. This CDR3 contains 11 residues. With 2 bases removed from V and 13 bases from J, the gap between germline ends came to 6 bases.